The next 23 T cell receptor beta chains were all read from a single sample in a study of CD8+CD57+ T cells in acquired aplastic anemia. Template material for TCR beta VDJ and CDR3 profiling consisted of genomic DNA. MiXCR was run by TCRdb on the reads, yielding one entry per CDR3 protein. The data contain under 200,000 distinct CDR3 sequences, just under 45% of them singletons. The sequenced material came from sorted CD4+, CD8+, or CD8+CD57+ T cells (not recorded which) from PBMCs. All receptors come from a human donor in good health.

V and J are TRBV15 and TRBJ2-5, with a possible D match to TRBD2 (5 bases). The CDR3 runs to 12 residues. V was trimmed by 9 bases and J by 9 bases, leaving 17 bases between them. CDR1 and CDR2 (germline): LNHNV, YYDKDF (reference sequence). The CDR3 region is CATSTRMEAQYF. In DNA form, the CDR3 reads TGTGCCACTTCGACTCGCATGGAGGCCCAGTACTTC.

The chain couples TRBV2 to TRBJ1-1; D call uncertain. CDR1 and CDR2 (germline): SNHLY, FYNNEI. V was cut by 7 bases and J by 0 bases, with 9 bases left in between. The CDR3 sequence is 13 residues long. The CDR3 DNA is TGTGCCAGCAAGGACTACTTGAACACTGAAGCTTTCTTT. This codes for CASKDYLNTEAFF. Together with reference TRBV2 and TRBJ1-1, the CDR3 gives the full variable domain: EPEVTQTPSHQVTQMGQEVILRCVPISNHLYFYWYRQILGQKVEFLVSFYNNEISEKSEIFDDQFSVERPDGSNFTLKIRSTKLEDSAMYFCASKDYLNTEAFFGQGTRLTVV.

On this clonotype itself: The CDR3 does not end in the conserved phenylalanine or tryptophan, so this is likely a read error. The V call is TRBV10-3, the J call TRBJ1-1, with unresolved D. The CDR3 extends over 14 amino acids. CDR1 is ENHRY, CDR2 SYGVKD, per germline. V lost 4 bases, J lost 5 bases, and 14 bases lay in between. CDR3 region: CAISASPGGTEAFL. The CDR3 coding sequence is TGTGCCATCAGTGCCTCGCCTGGAGGAACTGAAGCTTTCCTT.

The table lists this clonotype with a few counts. This sequence joins TRBV20-1 and TRBJ1-2, with D unclear. The CDR3 spans 8 residues. Germline V gives CDR1 DFQATT, CDR2 SNEGSKA (reference sequence). V was trimmed by 7 bases and J by 8 bases, leaving 5 bases between them. In DNA form, the CDR3 reads TGCAGTGGCCTCGGCTACACCTTC. Protein product: CSGLGYTF.

This clonotype appeared many times. The chain uses TRBV7-3 and TRBJ1-2; D unclear. The CDR3 sequence is 9 residues long. Germline-derived CDR1 and CDR2 are SGHTA and FQGTGA. V was trimmed by 7 bases and J by 3 bases, leaving 0 bases between them. The CDR3 bases are TGTGCCAGCAACTATGGCTACACCTTC. Translated: CASNYGYTF.

The gene calls are TRBV7-8 and TRBJ1-6; D unresolved. Germline assignment: CDR1 SGHVS and CDR2 FQNEAQ. The V end lost 8 bases, the J end lost 5 bases, and 10 bases lay between the germline ends. This CDR3 spans 13 amino acids. CDR3 protein: CASSNSDNSPLHF. The CDR3 DNA reads as TGTGCCAGCTCCAACAGCGATAATTCACCCCTCCACTTT.

V is TRBV24-1 and J is TRBJ2-1, with TRBD1 identical over 10 bases. The V and J ends lost 4 bases and 8 bases, in that order; junction bases with no gene match: 7. This CDR3 has 15 amino acids. Germline CDR1 reads KGHDR; CDR2 reads SFDVKD. DNA for the CDR3: TGTGCCACCAGTGACCCTGGACAGGGGGGCCATGAGCAGTTCTTC. It specifies CATSDPGQGGHEQFF.

This clonotype has ten or more counts. The rearrangement links TRBV15 to TRBJ2-7, with 9 bases fitting TRBD2. CDR1 is LNHNV, CDR2 YYDKDF, per germline (reference sequence). The V segment lost 1 base and the J segment 6 bases; nucleotides outside the gene matches: 1. The CDR3 extends over 13 amino acids. The CDR3 bases are TGTGCCACCAGCAGAGGGACTAGCGCCGAGCAGTACTTC. This sequence encodes CATSRGTSAEQYF.

The rearrangement joins TRBV7-2 to TRBJ1-1; 8 bases line up with TRBD1. Germline loops: CDR1 SGHTA, CDR2 FQGNSA. The CDR3 spans 14 residues. The trim removed 8 bases at V and 3 bases at J, leaving 8 bases unmatched. The CDR3 reads CASRMRTGHTEAFF. CDR3 nucleotides: TGTGCCAGCCGGATGAGGACAGGGCACACTGAAGCTTTCTTT.

This clonotype is a singleton in its sample. The V call is TRBV7-6, the J call TRBJ2-6; 11 nucleotides line up with TRBD1. Germline assignment: CDR1 SGHVS and CDR2 FNYEAQ. The CDR3 is 16 amino acids. After removal of 6 bases from V and 4 bases from J, the junction contained 5 bases not matched to a gene. The CDR3 coding sequence is TGTGCCAGCAGTGGACAGGGGGCAAGCGGGGCCAACGTCCTGACTTTC. Its protein is CASSGQGASGANVLTF.

This clonotype has a count of ten or more. The chain recombines TRBV2 with TRBJ2-2, with D possibly being TRBD1 (6 bases). This CDR3 is 16 amino acids long. V was clipped by 4 bases and J by 5 bases, with 17 bases between them. From germline, CDR1 is SNHLY and CDR2 FYNNEI. The CDR3 reads CASSAAGQGRTGELFF. CDR3 nucleotide sequence: TGTGCCAGCAGTGCGGCGGGCCAGGGGAGAACCGGGGAGCTGTTTTTT.

V is TRBV2 and J is TRBJ2-7; perhaps TRBD2 as D (5 bases). The CDR3 spans 13 residues. Trimming cost V 6 bases and J 4 bases, with 13 bases left between them. Germline V gene data show CDR1 as SNHLY and CDR2 as FYNNEI. The CDR3 loop reads CASSGESYYEQYF. Here the CDR3 DNA reads TGTGCCAGCAGCGGGGAGAGCTATTACGAGCAGTACTTC.

This clonotype was seen a handful of times. The chain recombines TRBV19 with TRBJ1-3, with a tentative D call TRBD1 (6 bases). The CDR3 extends over 14 amino acids. The germline CDR1 and CDR2 sequences are LNHDA and SQIVND (reference sequence). Trimming stripped 5 bases from V and 0 bases from J, with 8 bases between. For the CDR3, the DNA is TGTGCCAGTAGTCAGGACAGCTCTGGAAACACCATATATTTT. Amino acid sequence: CASSQDSSGNTIYF. Filled out from reference TRBV19 and TRBJ1-3, the complete variable domain reads DGGITQSPKYLFRKEGQNVTLSCEQNLNHDAMYWYRQDPGQGLRLIYYSQIVNDFQKGDIAEGYSVSREKKESFPLTVTSAQKNPTAFYLCASSQDSSGNTIYFGEGSWLTVV.

This rearrangement joins TRBV10-3 to TRBJ2-7; the match to TRBD2 covers 13 bases. After removal of 7 bases from V and 5 bases from J, the junction contained 14 bases not matched to a gene. The germline gives CDR1 ENHRY, CDR2 SYGVKD. The CDR3 spans 17 residues. As DNA, the CDR3 is TGTGCCATCACCTCGGGGACTAGCGGGATTTTCTTCCACGAGCAGTACTTC. This sequence encodes CAITSGTSGIFFHEQYF.

V is TRBV29-1 and J is TRBJ1-1; D might be TRBD1 (6 bases). The CDR3 extends over 11 amino acids. In germline, CDR1 is SQVTM, CDR2 ANQGSEA. V was trimmed by 4 bases and J by 11 bases, leaving 14 bases between them. Here the CDR3 DNA reads TGCAGCGTTGCGAGGGGGACGGTGGCTTTCTTT. Translation: CSVARGTVAFF.

As concerns this clonotype: Its ends do not fully match the called genes, so a read error is possible. The chain employs TRBV20-1 and TRBJ2-7; a weak D match, TRBD1 (5 bases). The CDR3 has 10 residues. Germline CDR1 and CDR2: DFQATT and SNEGSKA (reference sequence). CDR3 residues: CSASGFSSTF. The CDR3 nucleotides read TGCAGTGCTTCAGGGTTTAGCTCTACATTC.

For this clonotype: This could be a read error, since a much larger clone is one nucleotide away. The missing conserved phenylalanine or tryptophan at the end of this CDR3 makes a read error likely. Written as DNA, the CDR3 is TGTGCCAGCAGCTCAGGGACACAGGGGATTGAGCAGTTCTCC. Protein: CASSSGTQGIEQFS. The chain is built from TRBV11-3 and TRBJ2-1; 7 bases agree with TRBD1. There are 14 residues in the CDR3. Germline-derived CDR1 and CDR2 are SGHNT and YENEEA. V gave up 4 bases and J gave up 9 bases; unmatched junction bases: 9.

As regards this clonotype: This sequence may be a read error, since a much larger clone differs from it by one base. V and J are TRBV6-1 and TRBJ2-5; D could derive from TRBD1 or TRBD2 (5 bases each). CDR1 and CDR2 (germline): MNHNS, SASEGT. This CDR3 region has 14 residues. CDR3 DNA sequence: TGTGCCAGCAGAAGCACAGGAGCGTGGGAGACCCGGTACTTC. Its translation: CASRSTGAWETRYF.

This clonotype appeared many times. The CDR3 DNA reads TGTGCCAGCAGCTTAGGGACAACCGGCTACACCTTC. Protein sequence: CASSLGTTGYTF. The rearrangement joins TRBV11-2 to TRBJ1-2; TRBD1 is a possible D gene (5 bases). V lost 1 base and J lost 8, with 8 bases in between. The CDR3 loop spans 12 amino acids. Germline values: CDR1 SGHAT, CDR2 FQNNGV.

This clonotype was observed at least ten times. The gene calls are TRBV7-2 and TRBJ2-2; 10 positions agree with TRBD2. Germline lookup yields CDR1 SGHTA and CDR2 FQGNSA. The CDR3 has 15 residues. The ends lost 5 bases at V and 6 bases at J; junction bases unmatched: 6. In nucleotides, the CDR3 is TGTGCCAGCAGCCCTAGCGGGAGAAGGCCCGGGGAGCTGTTTTTT. Amino acids: CASSPSGRRPGELFF. Supplemented by reference TRBV7-2 and TRBJ2-2, the full variable domain reads GAGVSQSPSNKVTEKGKDVELRCDPISGHTALYWYRQSLGQGLEFLIYFQGNSAPDKSGLPSDRFSAERTGGSVSTLTIQRTQQEDSAVYLCASSPSGRRPGELFFGEGSRLTVL.

This clonotype was picked up a small number of times. The V and J genes are TRBV7-2 and TRBJ1-1; a weak D match, TRBD1 (6 bases). V lost 3 bases to trimming and J lost 5 bases, with 10 bases between them. From germline, CDR1 is SGHTA and CDR2 FQGNSA. The CDR3 totals 13 residues. CDR3 sequence reads: CASSFRTVTEAFF. CDR3 coding DNA: TGTGCCAGCAGCTTCCGGACAGTAACTGAAGCTTTCTTT.

The chain is built from TRBV11-2 and TRBJ2-3; D uncertain. V was cut by 5 bases and J by 0 bases, with 9 bases left in between. Germline-derived CDR1 and CDR2 are SGHAT and FQNNGV. The CDR3 has 14 amino acids. The CDR3 DNA is TGTGCCAGCAGCGGACGGCCTAGCACAGATACGCAGTATTTT. It codes for CASSGRPSTDTQYF.

The genes are TRBV19 and TRBJ2-5; D may be TRBD2 (5 bases). Trimming cost V 5 bases and J 4 bases, with 11 bases left between them. Germline-derived CDR1 and CDR2 are LNHDA and SQIVND (reference sequence). The CDR3 is made up of 13 amino acids. CDR3: CASSQVGAETQYF. The CDR3 coding sequence is TGTGCCAGTAGTCAGGTGGGAGCAGAGACCCAGTACTTC.